This T cell receptor beta chain is drawn from a study of cytomegalovirus exposure and HLA in healthy donors. V dropped 3 bases and J dropped 4 bases, with 15 bases sitting between them. Germline loops: CDR1 SEHNR, CDR2 FQNEAQ (reference sequence). This CDR3 has 16 residues. The sample holds a few counts of this clone. Antigen: not known. Vbeta (60) and Jbeta (13) primers were used in the PCR. Some clones are missing from TCRdb's copy, which holds only in-frame ones; the method was immunoSEQ multiplex PCR. The sample consists of 180,000 or so clones, 65% to 85% of them appearing once. Study-wide results and caveats: At a 0.05 false discovery rate, a later analysis found over 15,000 TCR beta sequences to be associated with HLA alleles. Earlier analysis looked at TCR beta V segments, and most were productive about 87% or about 30% of the time.

Healthy people donating bone marrow made up the donors. This TCR was recovered from a female donor in good health and CMV-seronegative. This chain joins TRBV7-9 and TRBJ1-4; D not certain. The specimen sequenced was PBMCs. CDR3 amino acids: CASSLRDPRLNEKLFF. The CDR3 bases are TGTGCCAGCAGCTTGCGGGATCCCCGCCTTAATGAAAAACTGTTTTTT.